The 22 T cell receptor beta chains presented below share a single source sample, sequenced in a study of molecular identifiers for immune sequencing clone quantification. A single record per CDR3 protein comes from TCRdb applying MiXCR to the PCR reads. The repertoire holds over 600,000 distinct CDR3 sequences, 15% to 20% seen once, with 0.85% to 0.9% in the top ten. Sequencing used naive CD8+ T cells from blood, with Jurkat cell RNA spiked in. As to subset: FACS-sorted CD8+CD4-CCR7+CD45RA+ naive T cells. The receptor set was obtained from a human donor in good health. Some libraries in this study had Jurkat cell RNA spiked in.

This clonotype was detected a few times. The chain links TRBV7-9 to TRBJ2-7, with D perhaps TRBD2 (5 bases). Germline V gene data show CDR1 as SEHNR and CDR2 as FQNEAQ (reference sequence). The V and J ends lost 8 bases and 2 bases respectively, with 19 bases between them. The CDR3 totals 15 residues. CDR3 amino acids: CASGPVEPTTYEQYF. For the CDR3, the DNA is TGTGCCAGCGGGCCGGTGGAACCGACTACCTACGAGCAGTACTTC.

There are a few counts of this clonotype. A single base separates this from a much larger clone, so it may be a read error. Lacking the conserved final phenylalanine or tryptophan, this CDR3 likely reflects a read error. The V and J genes are TRBV27 and TRBJ1-1; tentatively, D is TRBD1 (6 bases). Trimming pared 0 bases from V and 0 bases from J, leaving 8 bases between. The CDR3 contains 15 residues. Germline lookup yields CDR1 MNHEY and CDR2 SMNVEV (reference sequence). The CDR3 DNA reads TGTGCCAGCAGTTTATCCACAGGGATGAACACTGAAGCTTTCCTT. Its protein is CASSLSTGMNTEAFL.

This clonotype has at least ten counts. The V gene is TRBV4-1, the J gene TRBJ2-7; 7 bases line up with TRBD2. From germline, CDR1 is MGHRA and CDR2 YSYEKL. The CDR3 extends over 15 amino acids. The V segment lost 1 base and the J segment 3 bases; nucleotides outside the gene matches: 6. The CDR3 here is CASSQVTSARYEQYF. The CDR3, as DNA: TGCGCCAGCAGCCAAGTAACTAGCGCCCGCTACGAGCAGTACTTC.

V is TRBV27 and J is TRBJ2-1; 11 bases are shared with TRBD2. The CDR3 runs 16 residues. V shed 6 bases, J shed 4 bases, and the junction held 8 bases outside the gene matches. The germline V gene has CDR1 MNHEY and CDR2 SMNVEV (reference sequence). Written as DNA, the CDR3 is TGTGCCAGCAGCCAACTAGCGGGGGCAACGTACAATGAGCAGTTCTTC. The encoded protein is CASSQLAGATYNEQFF.

The V call is TRBV20-1, the J call TRBJ2-1, with D unclear. Germline assignment: CDR1 DFQATT and CDR2 SNEGSKA (reference sequence). The CDR3 runs 11 residues. V was pared by 6 bases and J by 8 bases, with 11 bases between. Written as DNA, the CDR3 is TGCAGTGCGCGAAGAGGCGATGAGCAGTTCTTC. This gives the protein CSARRGDEQFF.

This clonotype has ten or more counts. The chain recombines TRBV14 with TRBJ2-3; D may be TRBD1 (6 bases). Germline V CDR1 and CDR2: SGHDN, FVKESK. Trimming stripped 3 bases from V and 1 base from J, with 11 bases between. The CDR3 is made up of 15 amino acids. CDR3 sequence (DNA): TGTGCCAGCAGCCACCCGGCAGGGGGCACAGATACGCAGTATTTT. Its protein product is CASSHPAGGTDTQYF.

This clonotype was observed at least ten times. Relative to the germline gene, one junction end is altered; a read error may explain this. The chain has TRBV5-1 and TRBJ1-1, with a weak D call TRBD1 (5 bases). The CDR3 is 13 amino acids. The germline CDR1 and CDR2 sequences are SGHRS and YFSETQ. CDR3 nucleotides: TGTGCCAGCAGTTTGGCAGGGTACACTGAAGCTTTCTTT. It specifies CASSLAGYTEAFF.

This clonotype was seen ten or more times. V is TRBV13 and J is TRBJ2-3; no clear D gene. Trimming cost V 4 bases and J 3 bases, with 11 bases left between them. This CDR3 has 14 amino acids. The germline gives CDR1 PRHDT, CDR2 FYEKMQ (reference sequence). The CDR3: CASSSGPRTDTQYF. CDR3 coding DNA: TGTGCCAGCAGCTCCGGGCCCAGAACAGATACGCAGTATTTT.

The rearrangement links TRBV4-3 to TRBJ2-7, with 9 positions matching TRBD2. The length of the CDR3 is 16 residues. V shed 4 bases, J shed 0 bases, and the junction held 7 bases outside the gene matches. CDR1 is LGHNA, CDR2 YSLEER, per germline. The CDR3 nucleotides are TGCGCCAGCAGCCCGGGAGGTAGCGGGAGCTCCTACGAGCAGTACTTC. Its translation is CASSPGGSGSSYEQYF.

In regard to this clonotype: A single base separates this from a much larger clone, so it may be a read error. This chain connects TRBV10-3 to TRBJ2-5; D uncertain. This CDR3 spans 11 amino acids. Germline CDR1 is ENHRY and CDR2 is SYGVKD. The CDR3, as DNA: TGTGCCATCAGTGAGACGGAGACCCGGTACTTC. It is translated as CAISETETRYF.

This clonotype has more than one count but fewer than ten. The rearrangement links TRBV4-3 to TRBJ2-5, with D perhaps being TRBD1 or TRBD2 (5 bases each). The CDR3 is made up of 15 amino acids. Trimming shortened V by 5 bases and J by 5 bases, and 18 bases separated the two germline ends. The germline CDR1 and CDR2 sequences are LGHNA and YSLEER. CDR3 region: CASSAATARGETQYF. The DNA for the CDR3 is TGCGCCAGCAGCGCAGCGACAGCCCGCGGGGAGACCCAGTACTTC.

The chain couples TRBV7-9 to TRBJ2-1; D is tentatively TRBD1 or TRBD2 (5 bases each). This CDR3 comprises 16 residues. CDR1 SEHNR and CDR2 FQNEAQ come from the germline V gene (reference sequence). The V gene lost 6 bases and the J gene lost 1 base, with 16 bases spanning the gap. CDR3 sequence: CASRSSQGDSYNEQFF. The CDR3 nucleotides read TGTGCCAGCAGGTCCTCGCAGGGAGATTCCTACAATGAGCAGTTCTTC.

About this clonotype itself: A much more abundant neighbour one base away suggests this may be a read error. The chain uses TRBV20-1 and TRBJ1-5; D ambiguous. Germline V lookup: CDR1 DFQATT, CDR2 SNEGSKA (reference sequence). CDR3 size: 11 residues. The DNA for the CDR3 is TGCGGTGCTAGGACCCAGCGCAGACAGCATTTT. Translation: CGARTQRRQHF.

This clonotype was found many times. At one boundary the junction diverges from the germline segment, which might be a read error. The chain combines TRBV6-5 with TRBJ2-7; 9 bases map to TRBD1. Per the germline V gene, CDR1 is MNHEY and CDR2 is SVGAGI. CDR3 length: 15 residues. The DNA of the CDR3 is TGCGCCAGCAGCTTCCCGGGACAGGGCTCCTACGAGCAGTACTTC. Translation gives CASSFPGQGSYEQYF.

This clonotype was seen a handful of times. One base away lies a much larger clone, so this may be a sequencing read error. The chain recombines TRBV19 with TRBJ2-3; D is uncertain. The CDR3 runs 13 residues. Trimming stripped 4 bases from V and 5 bases from J, with 10 bases between. CDR1 is LNHDA, CDR2 SQIVND, per germline (reference sequence). The CDR3 bases are TGTGCCAGTAGTACTTTCTCCGGAGATACGCAGTATTTT. It translates to CASSTFSGDTQYF.

The CDR3 DNA reads as TGTGCCAGCAGCGGGTATAGCTACGAGCAGTACTTC. It is translated as CASSGYSYEQYF. The rearrangement joins TRBV3-1 to TRBJ2-7; D is unresolved. Looked up from germline, CDR1 is LGHDT and CDR2 is YNNKEL (reference sequence). This CDR3 has 12 residues. The V and J ends lost 5 bases and 3 bases respectively, with 8 bases between them.

A word on this clonotype: A single base separates this from a much larger clone, so it may be a read error. This chain links TRBV6-2 or TRBV6-3 with TRBJ2-2; 8 nucleotides match TRBD2. Germline values: CDR1 MNHEY, CDR2 SVGEGT. CDR3 size: 17 residues. V trimming: 4 bases; J trimming: 3 bases; junction bases outside the gene matches: 10. The CDR3 DNA reads as TGTGCCAGCAGTTGTGTCATAGGGACTAGTTACACCGGGGAGCTGTTTTTT. Residues: CASSCVIGTSYTGELFF.

This clonotype was counted at least ten times. This chain links TRBV7-2 with TRBJ2-1; D is possibly TRBD1 or TRBD2 (6 bases each). Germline-derived CDR1 and CDR2 are SGHTA and FQGNSA. This CDR3 contains 15 residues. V was pared by 5 bases and J by 3 bases, with 14 bases between. CDR3 loop: CASSEGGTYYNEQFF. CDR3 DNA sequence: TGTGCCAGCAGCGAAGGGGGGACTTACTACAATGAGCAGTTCTTC.

This clonotype was seen ten or more times. V gene TRBV27 combines with J gene TRBJ1-5; no clear D gene. The V gene's germline CDR1 is MNHEY and CDR2 SMNVEV (reference sequence). The CDR3 totals 14 residues. V dropped 6 bases and J dropped 1 base, with 10 bases sitting between them. The chain's CDR3 is CASSLLGSNQPQHF. CDR3 nucleotide sequence: TGTGCCAGCAGCTTACTAGGGAGCAATCAGCCCCAGCATTTT.

This clonotype was counted at least ten times. The chain joins TRBV4-1 to TRBJ2-3, with a tentative D call TRBD2 (6 bases). The CDR3 has 15 amino acids. Germline loops: CDR1 MGHRA, CDR2 YSYEKL. V lost 4 bases and J lost 4, with 15 bases in between. The CDR3 reads CASSLVGGEADTQYF. The CDR3, as DNA: TGCGCCAGCAGCCTGGTCGGGGGAGAGGCAGATACGCAGTATTTT.

This clonotype was observed a handful of times. This chain joins TRBV9 and TRBJ2-3; the match to TRBD1 covers 9 bases. The CDR3 contains 15 residues. J lost 4 bases, V lost 4 bases, and 7 bases had no gene match. Germline V gene sequence: CDR1 SGDLS, CDR2 YYNGEE. The CDR3 loop reads CASSTQGAGADTQYF. The CDR3 DNA is TGTGCCAGCAGCACACAGGGGGCAGGGGCAGATACGCAGTATTTT.

This clonotype appeared a few times. The chain carries TRBV6-2 or TRBV6-3 and TRBJ2-5; 8 bases are shared with TRBD1. With V trimmed by 5 bases and J by 5 bases, 7 bases remained unmatched. From germline, CDR1 is MNHEY and CDR2 SVGEGT. The CDR3 runs to 14 residues. The CDR3 loop reads CASSPSRGPETQYF. CDR3 in DNA: TGTGCCAGCAGTCCGAGCAGGGGGCCGGAGACCCAGTACTTC.